This T cell receptor (beta chain) was retrieved from a study of T-cell memory formation after mild COVID-19. Findings and limits, study-wide: Among clones peaking at day 37 in the second wave, SARS-CoV-2 specificity remained unconfirmed.

TCRdb itself ran the 5' RACE reads through MiXCR, one entry per CDR3 protein. This table has 300,000 to 400,000 distinct CDR3 sequences, 13% appearing once. Germline CDR1 and CDR2: SGHRS and YFSETQ. The length of the CDR3 is 16 residues. The V and J ends lost 4 bases and 7 bases, in that order; junction bases with no gene match: 12. This clonotype has a count of ten or more. No antigen is known for it. V is TRBV5-1 and J is TRBJ2-2; 8 bases align to TRBD2. The specimen was PBMCs or a T cell subset sorted from them (not recorded which). The TCR originated in a man between 18 and 35 years old who had mild COVID-19 (a few samples of this study predate the infection). Cell type and time point are not known. The CDR3 spells CASSREGSRDRGELFF. The CDR3 bases are TGCGCCAGCAGCCGGGAGGGGAGTCGCGATCGCGGGGAGCTGTTTTTT.